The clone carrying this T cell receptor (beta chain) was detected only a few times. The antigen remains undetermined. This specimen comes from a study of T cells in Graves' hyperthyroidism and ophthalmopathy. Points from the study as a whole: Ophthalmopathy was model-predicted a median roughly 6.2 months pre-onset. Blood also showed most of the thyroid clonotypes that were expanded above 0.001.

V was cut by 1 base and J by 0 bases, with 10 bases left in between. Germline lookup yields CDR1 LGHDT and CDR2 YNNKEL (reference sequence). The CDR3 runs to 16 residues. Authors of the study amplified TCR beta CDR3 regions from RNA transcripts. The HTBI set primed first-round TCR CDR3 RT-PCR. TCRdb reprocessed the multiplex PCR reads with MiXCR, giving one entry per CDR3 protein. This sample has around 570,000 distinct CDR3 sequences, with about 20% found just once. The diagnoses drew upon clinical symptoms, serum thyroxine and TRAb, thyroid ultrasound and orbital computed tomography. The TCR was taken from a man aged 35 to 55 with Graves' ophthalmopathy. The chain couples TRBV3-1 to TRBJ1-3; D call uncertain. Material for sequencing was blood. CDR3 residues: CASSQAPIISGNTIYF. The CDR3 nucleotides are TGTGCCAGCAGCCAAGCCCCCATAATCTCTGGAAACACCATATATTTT.